This is a list of T cell receptor beta chains from one sample in a study of CD8 T cells in ankylosing spondylitis. Each CDR3 protein is one row after TCRdb ran MiXCR on the 5' RACE reads. The data hold just under 350,000 distinct CDR3 sequences, with roughly 15% observed a single time. Specimen: blood, either unsorted or a sorted T cell fraction (not recorded which). These receptors were obtained from a male donor with ankylosing spondylitis or in good health (not recorded which). CDR3s include the opening cysteine and the closing phenylalanine or tryptophan. Each record gives: clone size, D gene, V gene, J gene, CDR3 DNA, CDR3 protein. A D gene is named only where the DNA matches it firmly. Clone size is stated in some rows and not others, as once, few, many or a class when expanded.

clone size: .
D gene: TRBD1
V gene: TRBV2
J gene: TRBJ1-1
CDR3 DNA: TGTGCCAGCAGAAAAACCCCTCGACAGGGTGAAGCTTTCTTT
CDR3 protein: CASRKTPRQGEAFF

clone size: few
D gene: .
V gene: TRBV7-2
J gene: TRBJ2-7
CDR3 DNA: TGTGCCAGCAGCCTATACACCGCGGGACAGAGTGGGCAGTACTTC
CDR3 protein: CASSLYTAGQSGQYF

clone size: .
D gene: .
V gene: TRBV20-1
J gene: TRBJ1-5
CDR3 DNA: TGCAGTGCTAGAGGTAGCAGGGGCCAGCCCCAGCATTTT
CDR3 protein: CSARGSRGQPQHF

clone size: .
D gene: .
V gene: TRBV10-3
J gene: TRBJ1-5
CDR3 DNA: TGTGCCATCAGTGAGCAGGGTCAGCCCCAGCATTTT
CDR3 protein: CAISEQGQPQHF

clone size: few
D gene: .
V gene: TRBV7-2
J gene: TRBJ2-3
CDR3 DNA: TGTGCCAGCAGCCAAGGGGGGGCAGGAGATACGCAGTATTTT
CDR3 protein: CASSQGGAGDTQYF

clone size: .
D gene: TRBD2
V gene: TRBV5-1
J gene: TRBJ2-3
CDR3 DNA: TGCGCCAGCAGCTACCCGTTAGCGGGGGGGAACCCAGATACGCAGTATTTT
CDR3 protein: CASSYPLAGGNPDTQYF

clone size: .
D gene: TRBD1
V gene: TRBV20-1
J gene: TRBJ1-1
CDR3 DNA: TGCAGTGCTAAACAGGGGCAGAACACTGAAGCTTTCTTT
CDR3 protein: CSAKQGQNTEAFF

clone size: .
D gene: .
V gene: TRBV3-1
J gene: TRBJ2-7
CDR3 DNA: TGTGCCAGCGGGGGAAGGGACTACGAGCAGTACTTC
CDR3 protein: CASGGRDYEQYF

clone size: few
D gene: .
V gene: TRBV5-1
J gene: TRBJ2-5
CDR3 DNA: TGCGCCAGCAGCTTGACTCGGACCGAGACCCAGTACTTC
CDR3 protein: CASSLTRTETQYF

clone size: few
D gene: TRBD2
V gene: TRBV11-2
J gene: TRBJ2-1
CDR3 DNA: TGTGCCAGCAGCTTAGGGCCTAGCGGGGGGGAAGATGAGCAGTTCTTC
CDR3 protein: CASSLGPSGGEDEQFF

clone size: .
D gene: .
V gene: TRBV20-1
J gene: TRBJ2-2
CDR3 DNA: TGCAGTGCTTCTGGACAGAGCCGAAACACCGGGGAGCTGTTTTTT
CDR3 protein: CSASGQSRNTGELFF

clone size: few
D gene: .
V gene: TRBV7-2
J gene: TRBJ1-1
CDR3 DNA: TGTGCCAGCAGCCCTAGCGAGACAGCGAACACTGAAGCTTTCTTT
CDR3 protein: CASSPSETANTEAFF

clone size: .
D gene: TRBD1
V gene: TRBV3-1
J gene: TRBJ1-3
CDR3 DNA: TGTGCCAGCAGCCCCCGACAGGGTACGTCTGGAAACACCATATATTTT
CDR3 protein: CASSPRQGTSGNTIYF

clone size: few
D gene: .
V gene: TRBV12-3/TRBV12-4
J gene: TRBJ2-3
CDR3 DNA: TGTGCCAGCAGTCCTTACGACAGGCATAGCACAGATACGCAGTATTTT
CDR3 protein: CASSPYDRHSTDTQYF

clone size: .
D gene: .
V gene: TRBV9
J gene: TRBJ1-1
CDR3 DNA: TGTGCCAGCAGCGTAGTTTCAAAACGGAACACTGAAGCTTTCTTT
CDR3 protein: CASSVVSKRNTEAFF

clone size: few
D gene: .
V gene: TRBV5-1
J gene: TRBJ2-2
CDR3 DNA: TGCGCCAGCAGCTTGGAGGGGACGGCGGGCACCGGGGAGCTGTTTTTT
CDR3 protein: CASSLEGTAGTGELFF

clone size: few
D gene: TRBD1
V gene: TRBV14
J gene: TRBJ1-1
CDR3 DNA: TGTGCCAGCAGCCAAGTTCGGACAGGGCGCACTGAAGCTTTCTTT
CDR3 protein: CASSQVRTGRTEAFF

clone size: .
D gene: .
V gene: TRBV3-1
J gene: TRBJ2-5
CDR3 DNA: TGTGCCAGCAAGCTCGCGTCCGGGGCGGGTCCTGAGACCCAGTACTTC
CDR3 protein: CASKLASGAGPETQYF

clone size: few
D gene: .
V gene: TRBV12-3/TRBV12-4
J gene: TRBJ2-5
CDR3 DNA: TGTGCCAGCAGTTTGTCGCAGGGGGAGACCCAGTACTTC
CDR3 protein: CASSLSQGETQYF

clone size: .
D gene: TRBD2
V gene: TRBV27
J gene: TRBJ2-7
CDR3 DNA: TGTGCCAGCAGTTTATCGGGAGGGACTAACTCCTACGAGCAGTACTTC
CDR3 protein: CASSLSGGTNSYEQYF

clone size: .
D gene: .
V gene: TRBV24-1
J gene: TRBJ2-2
CDR3 DNA: TGTGCCACCAGTGATTCCCTGGAGCGGACCGGGGAGCTGTTTTTT
CDR3 protein: CATSDSLERTGELFF

clone size: many
D gene: .
V gene: TRBV5-1
J gene: TRBJ2-5
CDR3 DNA: TGCGCCAGCAGCCATGAAGAGACCCAGTACTTC
CDR3 protein: CASSHEETQYF

clone size: .
D gene: .
V gene: TRBV29-1
J gene: TRBJ2-4
CDR3 DNA: TGCAGCGTAAGACAGATAGCCAAAAACATTCAGTACTTC
CDR3 protein: CSVRQIAKNIQYF

clone size: many
D gene: TRBD1
V gene: TRBV12-3/TRBV12-4
J gene: TRBJ1-6
CDR3 DNA: TGTGCCAGCAGTGTCGGACAGGAAAATTCACCCCTCCACTTT
CDR3 protein: CASSVGQENSPLHF

clone size: .
D gene: .
V gene: TRBV4-2
J gene: TRBJ2-5
CDR3 DNA: TGTGCCAGCAGCCAGGCTAGCGCGGAGACCCAGTACTTC
CDR3 protein: CASSQASAETQYF

clone size: .
D gene: TRBD1
V gene: TRBV3-1
J gene: TRBJ2-3
CDR3 DNA: TGTGCCAGCCGGGACAGTTGGACAGATACGCAGTATTTT
CDR3 protein: CASRDSWTDTQYF

clone size: few
D gene: .
V gene: TRBV12-3/TRBV12-4
J gene: TRBJ1-1
CDR3 DNA: TGTGCCATCATCCCTGGGGCGGGCACTGAAGCTTTCTTT
CDR3 protein: CAIIPGAGTEAFF

clone size: few
D gene: .
V gene: TRBV4-1
J gene: TRBJ1-2
CDR3 DNA: TGCGCCAGCAGCCAAGATTGGTCCGGGAACCGATATGGCTACACCTTC
CDR3 protein: CASSQDWSGNRYGYTF

clone size: .
D gene: TRBD2
V gene: TRBV10-2
J gene: TRBJ2-1
CDR3 DNA: TGCGCCAGCAGTGTTTCACTAGCGGGGAAAAATGAGCAGTTCTTC
CDR3 protein: CASSVSLAGKNEQFF

clone size: .
D gene: .
V gene: TRBV21-1
J gene: TRBJ2-5
CDR3 DNA: TGTGCCAGCAGCAAGGGACCCGGCCAGGGGGCTAAAGAGACCCAGTACTTC
CDR3 protein: CASSKGPGQGAKETQYF

clone size: .
D gene: .
V gene: TRBV30
J gene: TRBJ2-2
CDR3 DNA: TGTGCCTGGAGCTCCCGGAGCACCGGGGAGCTGTTTTTT
CDR3 protein: CAWSSRSTGELFF

clone size: few
D gene: .
V gene: TRBV10-2
J gene: TRBJ2-3
CDR3 DNA: TGCGCCAGCAGTGCACTAGGAACAGATACGCAGTATTTT
CDR3 protein: CASSALGTDTQYF

clone size: few
D gene: .
V gene: TRBV4-2
J gene: TRBJ2-5
CDR3 DNA: TGTGCCAGCAGCCAAACTGCGTCGGCCCAGTACTTC
CDR3 protein: CASSQTASAQYF

clone size: many
D gene: TRBD2
V gene: TRBV7-2
J gene: TRBJ2-1
CDR3 DNA: TGTGCCAGCAGCTTAAGGCCTAGCGGGAGTAGGGATGAGCAGTTCTTC
CDR3 protein: CASSLRPSGSRDEQFF

clone size: few
D gene: .
V gene: TRBV20-1
J gene: TRBJ1-1
CDR3 DNA: TGCAGTGCTAGAGGGGGGGAAGACACTGAAGCTTTCTTT
CDR3 protein: CSARGGEDTEAFF

clone size: few
D gene: TRBD2
V gene: TRBV4-2
J gene: TRBJ2-3
CDR3 DNA: TGTGCCAGCAGCCCCTTAGCGGGAAGCACAGATACGCAGTATTTT
CDR3 protein: CASSPLAGSTDTQYF

clone size: .
D gene: .
V gene: TRBV5-1
J gene: TRBJ2-5
CDR3 DNA: TGCGCCAGCAGCTTGCCCTGGGCACAAGAGACCCAGTACTTC
CDR3 protein: CASSLPWAQETQYF

clone size: .
D gene: .
V gene: TRBV7-7
J gene: TRBJ2-2
CDR3 DNA: TGTGCCAGCAGTCCTAGTGGGTCCGGGGAGCTGTTTTTT
CDR3 protein: CASSPSGSGELFF

clone size: once
D gene: TRBD1
V gene: TRBV2
J gene: TRBJ1-5
CDR3 DNA: TGTGCCAGCAGTTACGACAGGGGTCAGCCCCAGCATTTT
CDR3 protein: CASSYDRGQPQHF

clone size: many
D gene: TRBD2
V gene: TRBV6-1
J gene: TRBJ2-2
CDR3 DNA: TGTGCCAGCAGTCCCCGGGCTAGCGGGAGAGCCGGGGAGCTGTTTTTT
CDR3 protein: CASSPRASGRAGELFF

clone size: .
D gene: .
V gene: TRBV3-1
J gene: TRBJ2-7
CDR3 DNA: TGTGCCAGCAGCCAAGATTTTACGGGTTTCGGGTTCCACGAGCAGTACTTC
CDR3 protein: CASSQDFTGFGFHEQYF

clone size: few
D gene: TRBD2
V gene: TRBV20-1
J gene: TRBJ2-1
CDR3 DNA: TGCAGTGCTAGAGTGCGGGGGATAAACAATGAGCAGTTCTTC
CDR3 protein: CSARVRGINNEQFF

clone size: few
D gene: .
V gene: TRBV25-1
J gene: TRBJ2-7
CDR3 DNA: TGTGCCAGCAGTGAATGGAGTAGCAGCTACGAGCAGTACTTC
CDR3 protein: CASSEWSSSYEQYF

clone size: few
D gene: TRBD2
V gene: TRBV9
J gene: TRBJ2-1
CDR3 DNA: TGTGCCAGCAGCGTAGCGAGAGCGGGAGGGCCAGGGGAGCAGTTCTTC
CDR3 protein: CASSVARAGGPGEQFF

clone size: few
D gene: TRBD1
V gene: TRBV5-1
J gene: TRBJ1-1
CDR3 DNA: TGCGCCAGCAGCTTGTCGGGACAGGAAGCTTTCTTT
CDR3 protein: CASSLSGQEAFF

clone size: .
D gene: .
V gene: TRBV5-1
J gene: TRBJ2-2
CDR3 DNA: TGCGTCAGCAGCTTGGACTTGAGGAACACCGGGGAGCTGTTTTTT
CDR3 protein: CVSSLDLRNTGELFF

clone size: few
D gene: .
V gene: TRBV7-9
J gene: TRBJ2-3
CDR3 DNA: TGTGCCAGCAGCTCACCACGCCCGGGAGATACGCAGTATTTT
CDR3 protein: CASSSPRPGDTQYF

clone size: many
D gene: .
V gene: TRBV12-3/TRBV12-4
J gene: TRBJ1-1
CDR3 DNA: TGTGCCAGCAGTTTGTCGAGGACTGAAGCTTTCTTT
CDR3 protein: CASSLSRTEAFF

clone size: .
D gene: TRBD1
V gene: TRBV5-1
J gene: TRBJ2-1
CDR3 DNA: TGCGCCAGCAGCTTGGCCGCGGCAGGGGGCAATGAGCAGTTCTTC
CDR3 protein: CASSLAAAGGNEQFF

clone size: few
D gene: TRBD1
V gene: TRBV5-1
J gene: TRBJ2-3
CDR3 DNA: TGCGCCAGCAGCCCAAAAACAGGGGTCAAAGATACGCAGTATTTT
CDR3 protein: CASSPKTGVKDTQYF

clone size: few
D gene: .
V gene: TRBV12-3/TRBV12-4
J gene: TRBJ2-3
CDR3 DNA: TGTGCCAGCAGTTTACACGCGAATACGCAGTATTTT
CDR3 protein: CASSLHANTQYF